This T cell receptor (beta chain) emerged from a study of shared T cell receptors in the human thymus. Germline V gives CDR1 MGHRA, CDR2 YSYEKL. V lost 0 bases, J lost 6 bases, and 10 bases stayed unmatched. The CDR3 totals 16 residues. Clones were sequenced by immunoSEQ multiplex PCR, and TCRdb holds only the in-frame ones, with some missing. The table records hundreds of thousands of clones, roughly 94% of them present only once. Sequencing was done on a sample of thymocytes. V usage is TRBV4-1 and J usage is TRBJ2-5; 7 nucleotides match TRBD1. This TCR derives from a human donor. CDR3 bases: TGCGCCAGCAGCCAAGACCCCCGTAAAGGGGGCAAGACCCAGTACTTC. Protein product: CASSQDPRKGGKTQYF.